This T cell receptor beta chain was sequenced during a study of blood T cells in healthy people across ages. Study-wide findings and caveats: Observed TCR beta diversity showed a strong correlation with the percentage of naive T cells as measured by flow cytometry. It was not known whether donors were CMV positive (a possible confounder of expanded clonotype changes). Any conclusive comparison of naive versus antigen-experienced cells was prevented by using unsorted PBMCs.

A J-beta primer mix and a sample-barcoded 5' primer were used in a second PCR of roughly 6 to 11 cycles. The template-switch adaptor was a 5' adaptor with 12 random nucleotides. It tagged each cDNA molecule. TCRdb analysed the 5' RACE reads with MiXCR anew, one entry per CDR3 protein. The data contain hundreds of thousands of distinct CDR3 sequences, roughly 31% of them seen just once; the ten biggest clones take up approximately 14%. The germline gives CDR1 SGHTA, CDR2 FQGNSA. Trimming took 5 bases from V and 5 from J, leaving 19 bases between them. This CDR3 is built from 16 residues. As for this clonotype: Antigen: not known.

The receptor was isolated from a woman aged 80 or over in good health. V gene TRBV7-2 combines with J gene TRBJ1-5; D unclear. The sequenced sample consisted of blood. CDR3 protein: CASSRIRGSFDQPQHF. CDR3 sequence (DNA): TGTGCCAGCAGCCGGATTAGAGGATCGTTCGATCAGCCCCAGCATTTT.